This is a list of T cell receptor beta chains from one sample in a study of T cells after posttransplantation cyclophosphamide. Some clones are missing from TCRdb's copy, which holds only in-frame ones; the method was immunoSEQ multiplex PCR. The data show 19,000 or so clones, nearly 99% seen once. Source material: naive CD8+ T cells sorted from PBMCs. The receptor source for this set is a man aged 35-49 years in good health, CMV-negative, and a related stem cell transplant donor. The conserved cysteine and the conserved F or W are not part of the CDR3 here.

J gene: TRBJ2-7; V gene: TRBV27; CDR3 protein: ASSWRAGDLNEQY
J gene: TRBJ1-1; V gene: TRBV5-6; CDR3 protein: ASSGGWDSGHMNTEAF
J gene: TRBJ1-2; V gene: TRBV18; CDR3 protein: ASSPSSGPSYGYT
J gene: TRBJ2-3; V gene: TRBV5-1; CDR3 protein: ASSSWRALGDAQY
J gene: TRBJ1-5; V gene: TRBV28; CDR3 protein: ASSLYRANQPQH
J gene: TRBJ1-4; V gene: TRBV7-8; CDR3 protein: ASSASGQANEKLF
J gene: TRBJ2-7; V gene: TRBV19; CDR3 protein: ASSIGVAASYEQY
J gene: TRBJ2-2; V gene: TRBV27; CDR3 protein: ASSFWGRELF
J gene: TRBJ1-1; V gene: TRBV7-9; CDR3 protein: ASSLQVMNTEAF
J gene: TRBJ2-5; V gene: TRBV14; CDR3 protein: ASSLTPRRETQY
J gene: TRBJ2-5; V gene: TRBV25-1; CDR3 protein: ASSVGAGETQY
J gene: TRBJ2-1; V gene: TRBV11-2; CDR3 protein: ASLGQFQNEQF
J gene: TRBJ2-7; V gene: TRBV9; CDR3 protein: ASSVSGNPVVHEQY
J gene: TRBJ2-1; V gene: TRBV4-2; CDR3 protein: ASSPLRERDSRF
J gene: TRBJ1-3; V gene: TRBV7-9; CDR3 protein: ASSFGLQGAGNTIY
J gene: TRBJ2-7; V gene: TRBV28; CDR3 protein: ASSLVREVYEQY
J gene: TRBJ1-2; V gene: TRBV18; CDR3 protein: ASSHRDRGSANYGYT
J gene: TRBJ2-2; V gene: TRBV5-1; CDR3 protein: ASSKGGAGLDTGELF
J gene: TRBJ2-1; V gene: TRBV13; CDR3 protein: ASSAVPLAGSDNEQF
J gene: TRBJ2-2; V gene: TRBV28; CDR3 protein: ASSFQGTGGAVVNGELF